These 19 T cell receptor beta chains were all obtained from the same sample, sequenced in a study of a mutant IDH1 vaccine in newly diagnosed glioma. Sequencing used immunoSEQ multiplex PCR; TCRdb keeps in-frame clones, though not all of them. This sample carries roughly 35,000 clones, roughly 71% of them seen once, and the ten largest clones take about 9.6%. Their antigens are not known. Time point meaning: week 47, end of study. The investigators gave 300 ug of mutant IDH1 20-mer peptide in each vaccine dose, together with topical imiquimod. Source: PBMCs, taken from a glioma patient whose treatment included an IDH1 peptide vaccine. Receptor source: a man aged 35-49 years with glioma.

The chain carries TRBV9 and TRBJ1-2; the match to TRBD1 covers 9 bases. The length of the CDR3 is 14 residues. Germline V gene data show CDR1 as SGDLS and CDR2 as YYNGEE. V trimming: 2 bases; J trimming: 2 bases; junction bases outside the gene matches: 1. For the CDR3, the DNA is TGTGCCAGCAGCGTCGGACAGGGGAACTATGGCTACACCTTC. Protein product: CASSVGQGNYGYTF.

In this sample, this clone is medium-sized. The J gene is TRBJ1-2, the V gene TRBV19; D is uncertain. With 5 bases removed from V and 0 bases from J, the gap between germline ends came to 10 bases. The CDR3 extends over 14 amino acids. Germline V CDR1 and CDR2: LNHDA, SQIVND (reference sequence). The CDR3, as DNA: TGTGCCAGTAGTGCGAGTAGGGCTAACTATGGCTACACCTTC. It codes for CASSASRANYGYTF.

This clone was seen just once. This chain connects TRBV11-2 to TRBJ1-5; weak D call: TRBD1 (5 bases). V lost 5 bases and J lost 3, with 14 bases in between. The CDR3 spans 15 residues. The germline gives CDR1 SGHAT, CDR2 FQNNGV. The CDR3 DNA sequence: TGTGCCAGCAGCGCGCAGGGTCGTCTCAATCAGCCCCAGCATTTT. Amino acids: CASSAQGRLNQPQHF.

This clone was seen a single time. V usage is TRBV7-7 and J usage is TRBJ1-1; no definite D call. Germline CDR1 SSHAT, CDR2 FNYEAQ (reference sequence). This CDR3 has 15 amino acids. With 5 bases removed from V and 0 bases from J, the gap between germline ends came to 13 bases. CDR3 residues: CASSKWAGMNTEAFF. CDR3 DNA: TGTGCCAGCAGCAAGTGGGCAGGAATGAACACTGAAGCTTTCTTT.

The genes are TRBV19 and TRBJ1-5; D possibly corresponds to TRBD1 (6 bases). Trimming removed 7 bases from V and 1 base from J, with 11 bases in between. This CDR3 is built from 14 residues. Per the germline V gene, CDR1 is LNHDA and CDR2 is SQIVND (reference sequence). The CDR3 region has the DNA TGTGCCAGTACCGTAACAGGGAGCAATCAGCCCCAGCATTTT. Translation: CASTVTGSNQPQHF.

The V gene is TRBV9, the J gene TRBJ2-2; D remains unclear. V lost 0 bases and J lost 5, with 5 bases in between. CDR1 and CDR2 (germline): SGDLS, YYNGEE. This CDR3 is built from 13 residues. The CDR3 here is CASSVATTGELFF. CDR3 DNA: TGTGCCAGCAGCGTAGCGACTACCGGGGAGCTGTTTTTT.

This clone showed up just once. The chain is built from TRBV30 and TRBJ1-1; the match to TRBD1 covers 7 bases. The CDR3 is 12 residues long. In germline, CDR1 is GTSNPN, CDR2 SVGIG (reference sequence). V trimming: 5 bases; J trimming: 8 bases; junction bases outside the gene matches: 8. DNA for the CDR3: TGTGCCTGGGACAGGGAAGGCACCGAAGCTTTCTTT. Its protein is CAWDREGTEAFF.

The rearrangement uses TRBV9 and TRBJ2-1; TRBD2 agrees at 9 bases. The CDR3 length is 16 residues. Germline lookup yields CDR1 SGDLS and CDR2 YYNGEE. V lost 0 bases and J lost 6; bases outside the gene matches: 7. The CDR3, as DNA: TGTGCCAGCAGCGTAGTGGGCGGGAGGGTGGCCAATGAGCAGTTCTTC. Protein sequence: CASSVVGGRVANEQFF.

This chain joins TRBV7-2 and TRBJ2-3, with D perhaps TRBD2 (6 bases). The CDR3 extends over 14 amino acids. Germline-derived CDR1 and CDR2 are SGHTA and FQGNSA. V was pared by 1 base and J by 1 base, with 6 bases between. Here the CDR3 DNA reads TGTGCCAGCAGCTTAGAGCGGGGCACAGATACGCAGTATTTT. Translating gives CASSLERGTDTQYF.

This clone was seen just once. This sequence joins TRBV7-8 and TRBJ2-3, with 12 bases that match TRBD2. Trimming cost V 3 bases and J 2 bases; bases outside gene matches: 3. Germline loops: CDR1 SGHVS, CDR2 FQNEAQ. This CDR3 has 16 amino acids. In DNA, the CDR3 is TGTGCCAGCAGCTTTACTAGCGGGAGGAACACAGATACGCAGTATTTT. It codes for CASSFTSGRNTDTQYF.

The chain carries TRBV5-1 and TRBJ1-1; TRBD1 agrees at 10 bases. V was pared by 4 bases and J by 5 bases, with 8 bases of the junction left unmatched. The CDR3 extends over 15 amino acids. The V gene's germline CDR1 is SGHRS and CDR2 YFSETQ. The CDR3 DNA is TGCGCCAGCAGCGCCCTAGGGACAGGGGAGACTGAAGCTTTCTTT. This sequence encodes CASSALGTGETEAFF.

V usage is TRBV27 and J usage is TRBJ1-4; D unresolved. From germline, CDR1 is MNHEY and CDR2 SMNVEV (reference sequence). The CDR3 loop spans 15 amino acids. With 0 bases removed from V and 0 bases from J, the gap between germline ends came to 5 bases. The CDR3 loop reads CASSLSGATNEKLFF. Here the CDR3 DNA reads TGTGCCAGCAGTTTATCAGGCGCAACTAATGAAAAACTGTTTTTT.

V and J are TRBV7-9 and TRBJ2-2; D unresolved. The CDR3 is 11 amino acids. Between the trimmed V and J ends, which lost 5 bases and 7 bases, there was a span of 5 bases. Germline V gene lookup returns CDR1 SEHNR and CDR2 FQNEAQ (reference sequence). The CDR3 loop is CASSPSGELFF. The DNA of the CDR3 is TGTGCCAGCAGCCCCAGCGGGGAGCTGTTTTTT.

This clone was detected only once. This chain joins TRBV9 and TRBJ1-1; weak D call: TRBD1 (5 bases). This CDR3 has 17 amino acids. Germline V CDR1 and CDR2: SGDLS, YYNGEE. The V and J ends lost 4 bases and 4 bases respectively, with 23 bases between them. As DNA, the CDR3 is TGTGCCAGCAGCAAATATGGTGGTGACAGTCTGGGCACTGAAGCTTTCTTT. It translates to CASSKYGGDSLGTEAFF.

The V gene is TRBV9, the J gene TRBJ2-1; 9 bases map to TRBD2. The ends lost 4 bases at V and 4 bases at J; junction bases unmatched: 6. The CDR3 spans 15 residues. Germline V lookup: CDR1 SGDLS, CDR2 YYNGEE. The CDR3 DNA sequence: TGTGCCAGCAGCCCGGGACTAGCAGTTTACAATGAGCAGTTCTTC. It translates to CASSPGLAVYNEQFF.

The J gene is TRBJ2-4, the V gene TRBV6-5; a weak D match, TRBD1 (6 bases). There are 14 residues in the CDR3. V lost 6 bases, J lost 5 bases, and 14 bases lay in between. Germline V CDR1 and CDR2: MNHEY, SVGAGI. DNA for the CDR3: TGTGCCAGCAGAGGCCTAGGGGGTCAAAACATTCAGTACTTC. Its protein product is CASRGLGGQNIQYF.

As for this clone: The same CDR3 can be traced to other DNA sequences in this sample. The CDR3 here is CASSPTGSGNTIYF. In DNA, the CDR3 is TGTGCCAGCTCACCGACAGGCTCTGGAAACACCATATATTTT. This chain links TRBV18 with TRBJ1-3, with D possibly matching TRBD1 (6 bases). The CDR3 totals 14 residues. Trimming took 3 bases from V and 0 from J, leaving 6 bases between them. In germline, CDR1 is KGHSH, CDR2 LQKENI.

This clone showed up just once. The chain joins TRBV18 to TRBJ2-7; D could derive from TRBD1 or TRBD2 (5 bases each). Germline loops: CDR1 KGHSH, CDR2 LQKENI. The CDR3 extends over 15 amino acids. The V and J ends lost 1 base and 1 base respectively, with 11 bases between them. CDR3 in DNA: TGTGCCAGCTCACCACTTGGGGGAGAGTCCTACGAGCAGTACGTC. Translation gives CASSPLGGESYEQYV.

This chain uses TRBV4-1 with TRBJ2-1; 8 positions agree with TRBD1. This CDR3 contains 20 residues. The germline V gene encodes CDR1 MGHRA and CDR2 YSYEKL. Trimming removed 0 bases from V and 7 bases from J; junction bases left unmatched: 20. The DNA for the CDR3 is TGCGCCAGCAGCCAAGATCCTATTGGTAGGGGACAGGAGGGAAAAAATGAGCAGTTCTTC. Amino acid sequence: CASSQDPIGRGQEGKNEQFF.